This is a list of T cell receptor beta chains from one sample in a study of T-cell memory formation after mild COVID-19. TCRdb recomputed calls from the 5' RACE reads with MiXCR, one row per CDR3 protein. The table shows fewer than 350,000 distinct CDR3 sequences, with around 8% occurring only once. Sequenced sample: PBMCs or a T cell subset sorted from them (not recorded which). The receptors derive from a man in his late teens or twenties who had mild COVID-19 (a few samples of this study predate the infection). Cell type and time point are not known. The CDR3 runs from the conserved cysteine through the conserved F or W. The order of the fields is D gene, J gene, CDR3 length, clone size, V gene, CDR3 protein, CDR3 DNA. D genes are given only for firm matches. Clone size is not always given. Where it is, it says once, few, many or a class for expanded clones.

>NA|TRBJ2-3|15|many|TRBV4-2
CASSPQNRDTDTQYF
TGTGCCAGCAGCCCTCAAAACAGGGACACAGATACGCAGTATTTT
>NA|TRBJ2-5|14|few|TRBV3-1
CASSAVVGEETQYF
TGTGCCAGCAGCGCAGTCGTGGGCGAAGAGACCCAGTACTTC
>NA|TRBJ1-2|13|few|TRBV6-1
CASRRENNYGYTF
TGTGCCAGCAGGAGGGAGAATAACTATGGCTACACCTTC
>TRBD2|TRBJ2-1|14|many|TRBV20-1
CSARGGAPYNEQFF
TGCAGTGCTCGCGGGGGGGCCCCTTACAATGAGCAGTTCTTC
>NA|TRBJ1-4|13|few|TRBV12-3/TRBV12-4
CASSYRAGEKLFF
TGTGCCAGCAGTTACAGGGCAGGGGAAAAACTGTTTTTT
>TRBD1|TRBJ2-1|13|NA|TRBV20-1
CSARAGGRLGQFF
TGCAGTGCTAGAGCAGGGGGCAGGTTAGGGCAGTTCTTC
>NA|TRBJ2-3|13|NA|TRBV20-1
CSATGGGTDTQYF
TGCAGTGCGACGGGGGGCGGCACAGATACGCAGTATTTT
>NA|TRBJ2-6|14|NA|TRBV19
CASSTGQGANVLTF
TGTGCCAGTAGTACCGGACAGGGGGCCAACGTCCTGACTTTC
>TRBD1|TRBJ1-4|15|many|TRBV5-1
CASSILGQGVEKLFF
TGCGCCAGCAGCATACTAGGACAGGGCGTCGAAAAACTGTTTTTT
>NA|TRBJ2-2|13|NA|TRBV20-1
CSARGLGSGELFF
TGCAGTGCTAGAGGTTTGGGTTCGGGGGAGCTGTTTTTT
>TRBD2|TRBJ2-1|18|NA|TRBV7-9
CASSLLPVTGGPNHEQFF
TGTGCCAGCAGCTTACTTCCAGTGACGGGGGGGCCGAATCATGAGCAGTTCTTC
>TRBD1|TRBJ1-1|13|many|TRBV6-5
CASRTGTGTEAFF
TGTGCCAGCAGAACCGGGACAGGGACTGAAGCTTTCTTT
>NA|TRBJ1-6|14|NA|TRBV27
CASSPRAGNSPLHF
TGTGCCAGCAGTCCCCGAGCTGGTAATTCACCCCTCCACTTT